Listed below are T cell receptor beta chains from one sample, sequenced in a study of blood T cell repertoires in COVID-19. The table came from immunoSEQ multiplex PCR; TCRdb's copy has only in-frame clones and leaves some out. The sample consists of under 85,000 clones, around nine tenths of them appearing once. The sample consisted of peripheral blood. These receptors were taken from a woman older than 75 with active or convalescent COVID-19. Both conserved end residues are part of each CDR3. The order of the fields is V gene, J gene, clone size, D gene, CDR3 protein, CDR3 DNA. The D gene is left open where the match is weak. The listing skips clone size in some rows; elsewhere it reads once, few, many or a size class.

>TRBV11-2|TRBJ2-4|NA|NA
CASSPRGQLAKNIQYF
TGTGCCAGCAGCCCTAGGGGTCAGCTAGCCAAAAACATTCAGTACTTC
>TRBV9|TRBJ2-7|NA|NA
CASSAFPDYEQYF
TGTGCCAGCAGCGCTTTTCCAGACTACGAGCAGTACTTC
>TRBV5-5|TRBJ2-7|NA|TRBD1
CASSSGQERGYEQYF
TGTGCCAGCAGCAGCGGACAGGAGAGAGGGTACGAGCAGTACTTC
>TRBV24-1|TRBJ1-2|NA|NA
CATSDSPSGSRGHTF
TGTGCCACCAGTGACTCCCCTTCAGGGTCGCGGGGCCACACCTTC
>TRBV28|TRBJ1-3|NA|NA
CASSFWQTGSGNTIYF
TGTGCCAGCAGTTTTTGGCAAACAGGCTCTGGAAACACCATATATTTT
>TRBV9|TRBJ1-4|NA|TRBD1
CASGRGDEKLFF
TGTGCCAGCGGCAGGGGGGACGAAAAACTGTTTTTT
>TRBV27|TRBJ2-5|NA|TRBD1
CASSLFNPGTGYQETQYF
TGTGCCAGCAGTTTATTTAACCCCGGGACAGGATACCAAGAGACCCAGTACTTC
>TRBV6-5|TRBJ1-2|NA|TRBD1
CASTGTVYGYTF
TGTGCCAGCACTGGGACAGTCTATGGCTACACCTTC
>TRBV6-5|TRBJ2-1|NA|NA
CASTEDYLGDEQFF
TGTGCCAGCACCGAGGACTACCTTGGGGATGAGCAGTTCTTC
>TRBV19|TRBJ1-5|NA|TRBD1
CASGGGQGGNQPQHF
TGTGCCAGTGGAGGGGGACAGGGGGGCAATCAGCCCCAGCATTTT
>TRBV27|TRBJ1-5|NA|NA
CASRSGIISNQPQHF
TGTGCCAGCAGATCAGGGATAATTAGCAATCAGCCCCAGCATTTT
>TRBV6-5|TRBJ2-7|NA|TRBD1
CASSYSAGTGGYEQYF
TGTGCCAGCAGTTACTCCGCCGGGACAGGGGGCTACGAGCAGTACTTC
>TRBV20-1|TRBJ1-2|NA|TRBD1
CSASSGTGEGGGYTF
TGCAGTGCTAGTTCGGGGACAGGGGAAGGCGGAGGCTACACCTTC
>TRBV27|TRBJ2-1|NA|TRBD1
CASSPPDRGSYNEQFF
TGTGCCAGCAGTCCTCCGGACAGGGGCTCCTACAATGAGCAGTTCTTC
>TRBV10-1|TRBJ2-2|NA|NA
CASRNRQNTGELFF
TGCGCCAGCAGGAACAGACAGAACACCGGGGAGCTGTTTTTT
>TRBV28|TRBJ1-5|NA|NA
CASSPGQNNQPQHF
TGTGCCAGCAGCCCTGGACAGAACAATCAGCCCCAGCATTTT
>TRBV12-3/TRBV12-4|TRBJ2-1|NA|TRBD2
CASRPAGVSEQFF
TGTGCCAGCAGACCTGCGGGGGTGAGCGAGCAGTTCTTC
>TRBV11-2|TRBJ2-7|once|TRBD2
CASSHGTSGYEQYF
TGTGCCAGCAGCCACGGGACTAGCGGATACGAGCAGTACTTC
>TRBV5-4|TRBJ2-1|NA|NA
CASRAGDEQFF
TGTGCCAGCCGGGCGGGCGATGAGCAGTTCTTC
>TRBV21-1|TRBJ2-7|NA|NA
CASSLPPGTDYEQYF
TGTGCCAGCTCCTTACCCCCCGGGACAGACTACGAGCAGTACTTC
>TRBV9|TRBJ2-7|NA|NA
CASSGDNPEQYF
TGTGCCAGCAGCGGGGACAATCCGGAGCAGTACTTC
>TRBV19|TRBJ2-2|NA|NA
CATRRDPRTGELFF
TGTGCCACCCGTCGGGATCCGAGAACCGGGGAGCTGTTTTTT
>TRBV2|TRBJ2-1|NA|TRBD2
CASGLAGLEQFF
TGTGCCAGTGGACTAGCGGGACTCGAGCAGTTCTTC
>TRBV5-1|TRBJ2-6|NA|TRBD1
CASSLVGQGASGANVLTF
TGCGCCAGCAGCTTGGTAGGACAGGGGGCCAGTGGGGCCAACGTCCTGACTTTC
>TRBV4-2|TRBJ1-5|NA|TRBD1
CASSQDPRQGNQPQHF
TGTGCCAGCAGCCAAGATCCAAGACAGGGTAATCAGCCCCAGCATTTT
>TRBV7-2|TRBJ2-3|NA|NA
CASSWGNENPTDTQYF
TGTGCCAGCAGCTGGGGCAACGAAAATCCCACAGATACGCAGTATTTT
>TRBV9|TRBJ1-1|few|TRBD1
CASSASGQGGPSTEAFF
TGTGCCAGCAGCGCCTCGGGACAGGGGGGTCCCAGCACTGAAGCTTTCTTT
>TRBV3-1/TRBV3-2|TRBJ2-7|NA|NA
CASSQVRGNEQYF
TGTGCCAGCAGCCAAGTCAGGGGTAACGAGCAGTACTTC
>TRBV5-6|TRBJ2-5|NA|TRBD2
CASSGGLAGGETQYF
TGTGCCAGCAGCGGGGGACTAGCGGGAGGCGAGACCCAGTACTTC
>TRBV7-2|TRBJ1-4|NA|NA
CASSLGHPRGRTNEKLFF
TGTGCCAGCAGCTTAGGGCACCCCCGAGGGAGAACTAATGAAAAACTGTTTTTT
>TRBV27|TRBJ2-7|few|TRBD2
CASSSGGTRGYYEQYF
TGTGCCAGCAGTTCTGGCGGGACTAGAGGCTATTACGAGCAGTACTTC
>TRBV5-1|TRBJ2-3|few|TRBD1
CASSLAVTGGVGDTQYF
TGCGCCAGCAGCTTGGCAGTTACAGGGGGCGTGGGAGATACGCAGTATTTT
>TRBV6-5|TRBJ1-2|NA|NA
CASSYRSDGGSYGYTF
TGTGCCAGCAGTTACAGATCCGATGGAGGAAGCTATGGCTACACCTTC
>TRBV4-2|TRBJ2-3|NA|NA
CASSPGAGSDTQYF
TGTGCCAGCAGCCCCGGCGCAGGATCAGATACGCAGTATTTT
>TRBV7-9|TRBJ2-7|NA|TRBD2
CASSPGSSGASGEQYF
TGTGCCAGCAGCCCAGGCTCTAGCGGGGCGTCGGGCGAGCAGTACTTC
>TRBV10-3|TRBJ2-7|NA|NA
CAISESARTTQQYF
TGTGCCATCAGTGAGTCGGCCCGCACTACGCAGCAGTACTTC
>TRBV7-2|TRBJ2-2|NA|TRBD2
CASSLALAGGLGELFF
TGTGCCAGCAGCTTAGCGCTAGCGGGGGGCTTAGGGGAGCTGTTTTTT
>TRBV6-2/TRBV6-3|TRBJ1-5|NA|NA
CASSRGQVNSNQPQHF
TGTGCCAGCAGCCGGGGGCAGGTTAATAGCAATCAGCCCCAGCATTTT
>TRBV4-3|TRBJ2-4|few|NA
CASSQGLAGAKNIQYF
TGCGCCAGCAGCCAAGGTTTGGCGGGAGCCAAAAACATTCAGTACTTC
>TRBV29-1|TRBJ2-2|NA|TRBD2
CSAGGLGTGELFF
TGCAGCGCCGGGGGACTAGGAACCGGGGAGCTGTTTTTT
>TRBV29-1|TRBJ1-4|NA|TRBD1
CSVGEPGQSGKLFF
TGCAGCGTCGGTGAACCGGGACAGAGCGGGAAACTGTTTTTT
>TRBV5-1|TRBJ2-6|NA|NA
CASSLGPGSGANVLTF
TGCGCCAGCAGCTTGGGCCCAGGTTCTGGGGCCAACGTCCTGACTTTC
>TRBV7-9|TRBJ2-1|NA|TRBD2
CASRVSGGGTYNEQFF
TGTGCCAGCAGAGTTAGCGGGGGAGGTACCTACAATGAGCAGTTCTTC
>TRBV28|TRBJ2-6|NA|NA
CASSLSEAGANVLTF
TGTGCCAGCAGTTTATCGGAGGCTGGGGCCAACGTCCTGACTTTC
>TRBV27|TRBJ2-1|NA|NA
CASSLSLGQHNEQFF
TGTGCCAGCAGTTTATCCCTCGGACAGCACAATGAGCAGTTCTTC
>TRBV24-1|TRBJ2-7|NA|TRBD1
CATSDFRGDRGPHYHYEQYF
TGTGCCACCAGTGATTTCCGGGGGGACAGGGGCCCCCATTACCACTACGAGCAGTACTTC
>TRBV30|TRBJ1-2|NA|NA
CAWSPPKQGLGYTF
TGTGCCTGGAGTCCACCTAAACAGGGTCTAGGCTACACCTTC
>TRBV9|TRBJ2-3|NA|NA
CASSVERGYTDTQYF
TGTGCCAGCAGCGTAGAAAGGGGATACACAGATACGCAGTATTTT
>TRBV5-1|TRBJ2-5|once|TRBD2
CASSLAASGRAGETQYF
TGCGCCAGCAGCTTGGCGGCTAGCGGGAGGGCCGGGGAGACCCAGTACTTC
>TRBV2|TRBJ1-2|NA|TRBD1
CASSSTGENYGYTF
TGTGCCAGCAGTTCGACAGGGGAGAACTATGGCTACACCTTC
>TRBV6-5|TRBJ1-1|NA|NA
CASSYNRQMNTEAFF
TGTGCCAGCAGTTACAACAGACAGATGAACACTGAAGCTTTCTTT
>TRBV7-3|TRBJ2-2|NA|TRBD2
CASKGGSGAGTGELFF
TGTGCCAGCAAGGGAGGGTCAGGAGCGGGAACCGGGGAGCTGTTTTTT
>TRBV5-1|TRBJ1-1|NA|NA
CASSSGKMTVGDTEAFF
TGCGCCAGCAGCTCCGGAAAGATGACAGTCGGCGACACTGAAGCTTTCTTT
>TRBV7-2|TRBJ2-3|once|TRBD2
CASSRQRGYTDTQYF
TGTGCCAGCAGCCGGCAGCGGGGGTACACAGATACGCAGTATTTT
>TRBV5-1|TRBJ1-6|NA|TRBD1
CASSSGTGFNSPLHF
TGCGCCAGCAGCTCGGGGACAGGGTTTAATTCACCCCTCCACTTT
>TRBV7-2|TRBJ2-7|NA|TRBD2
CASSPGLAAYYEQYF
TGTGCCAGCAGCCCTGGACTAGCGGCTTATTACGAGCAGTACTTC
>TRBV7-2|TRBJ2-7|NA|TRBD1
CASSAGQGTSYEQYF
TGTGCCAGCAGCGCGGGACAGGGGACCTCCTACGAGCAGTACTTC
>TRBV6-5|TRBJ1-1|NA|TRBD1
CASRNRGGSAEAFF
TGTGCCAGCAGGAACAGGGGGGGTAGTGCTGAAGCTTTCTTT
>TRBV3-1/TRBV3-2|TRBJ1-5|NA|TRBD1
CASSGGQGRRPQHF
TGTGCCAGCAGCGGGGGACAGGGGAGAAGGCCCCAGCATTTT